Listed below are T cell receptor beta chains from one sample, sequenced in a study of blood T cells in healthy people across ages. TCRdb reprocessed the 5' RACE reads via MiXCR and lists one record per CDR3 protein. The sample has roughly 1.9 million distinct CDR3 sequences; approximately 40% are singletons. The sample taken for sequencing was blood. The receptors stem from a human donor in good health. Each CDR3 is given with its conserved first and last residue. A D gene is named only where the DNA matches it firmly. Expanded clones get a size class; other rows say once, few or many, or leave the size out.

len	abundance	d_gene	v_gene	j_gene	CDR3aa	CDR3nt
13	.	.	TRBV10-3	TRBJ2-5	CVISDWQLETQYF	TGTGTCATCAGTGATTGGCAGCTAGAGACCCAGTACTTC
17	.	TRBD1	TRBV3-1	TRBJ2-1	CASSHATGGSSYNEQFF	TGTGCCAGCAGCCACGCAACAGGGGGCAGCTCCTACAATGAGCAGTTCTTC
18	.	.	TRBV10-3	TRBJ1-5	CAISDRDGGPLRNQPQHF	TGTGCCATCAGCGACCGGGACGGGGGACCCTTACGCAATCAGCCCCAGCATTTT
15	.	.	TRBV28	TRBJ2-1	CASSKDSFSYNEQFF	TGTGCCAGCAGTAAGGACAGCTTCTCCTACAATGAGCAGTTCTTC
12	.	TRBD1	TRBV6-2/TRBV6-3	TRBJ1-1	CASSPGQRLAFF	TGTGCCAGCAGTCCGGGACAGCGTCTGGCTTTCTTT
19	.	TRBD2	TRBV3-1	TRBJ2-3	CASSPQVGGLAGVFDTQYF	TGTGCCAGCAGCCCTCAGGTGGGGGGGCTAGCGGGGGTTTTTGATACGCAGTATTTT
16	.	TRBD1	TRBV6-5	TRBJ1-2	CASSYSGQGDYYGYTF	TGTGCCAGCAGTTACTCGGGACAGGGCGATTACTATGGCTACACCTTC
13	few	.	TRBV11-1	TRBJ2-1	CASSTGPPGEQFF	TGTGCCAGCAGCACGGGACCACCGGGTGAGCAGTTCTTC
17	few	TRBD1	TRBV10-3	TRBJ1-5	CAISDGGGPLSGQPQHF	TGTGCCATCAGTGATGGAGGGGGCCCCCTCTCTGGCCAGCCCCAGCATTTT
14	.	.	TRBV12-3/TRBV12-4	TRBJ1-2	CASVRPGLGRGYTF	TGTGCCAGCGTCCGCCCGGGACTTGGAAGGGGCTACACCTTC
16	.	.	TRBV6-6	TRBJ2-7	CASSHRGLQISYEQYF	TGTGCCAGCAGTCACAGGGGACTCCAAATTTCCTACGAGCAGTACTTC
13	.	.	TRBV20-1	TRBJ2-4	CSATPEGQNIQYF	TGCAGTGCTACCCCCGAGGGCCAAAACATTCAGTACTTC
17	.	TRBD1	TRBV7-2	TRBJ1-2	CASSSTPGQGTIYGYTF	TGTGCCAGCAGCTCCACTCCGGGACAGGGGACGATCTATGGCTACACCTTC
12	few	.	TRBV12-3/TRBV12-4	TRBJ2-7	CASSLEAVEQYF	TGTGCCAGCAGTTTAGAGGCAGTCGAGCAGTACTTC
15	.	.	TRBV4-1	TRBJ1-5	CASSLYDLRSEPQHF	TGCGCCAGCAGCCTCTACGATTTACGTTCTGAGCCCCAGCATTTT
13	.	.	TRBV7-2	TRBJ2-5	CASSYRTWETQYF	TGTGCCAGCAGCTATCGGACATGGGAGACCCAGTACTTC
17	.	.	TRBV7-9	TRBJ1-2	CASSRANRDGANYGHTF	TGTGCCAGCAGCCGCGCGAACCGGGACGGCGCTAACTATGGCCACACCTTC
13	few	TRBD2	TRBV19	TRBJ2-4	CASSIGRGEEQYF	TGTGCCAGTAGTATTGGGAGGGGAGAGGAGCAGTACTTC
15	.	TRBD1	TRBV11-2	TRBJ2-2	CASSLGGQGFGELFF	TGTGCCAGCAGCTTAGGGGGACAGGGATTCGGGGAGCTGTTTTTT
16	few	.	TRBV4-3	TRBJ2-1	CASSQGPAFGSNEQFF	TGCGCCAGCAGCCAAGGACCCGCTTTTGGTAGCAATGAGCAGTTCTTC
14	.	.	TRBV4-1	TRBJ1-2	CASSQDRAYYGYTF	TGCGCCAGCAGCCAAGATCGAGCTTACTATGGCTACACCTTC